This T cell receptor (beta chain) was observed in a study of beta chain features in type 1 diabetes. Whole-study context: Sorted cells numbering under 140,000,000 were examined across all samples. Study-wide results and caveats: It was not settled here whether HLA type affects TCRB rearrangement. Researchers report that Type 1 diabetes patients had moderately but significantly shorter TCRB CDR3s across all four CD4+ subsets. The study found fewer insertions and more deletions at VDJ junctions in type 1 diabetes patients.

The study reverse transcribed the entire isolated RNA, so it sequenced expressed TCRB transcripts. TCRdb's copy holds only in-frame clones and misses some; the assay was immunoSEQ multiplex PCR. The table lists 150,000 to 200,000 clones, 50% to 70% of them singletons. A word on this clone: No antigen is known for it.

Material for sequencing was naive CD4+ T cells from blood. The sequence was collected from a man aged 25 to 45 with type 1 diabetes.

This chain's CDR3 is CASSLGGSSYNSPLHF. The CDR3, as DNA: TGTGCCAGCAGCTTGGGAGGGAGCTCCTATAATTCACCCCTCCACTTT. This sequence joins TRBV5-4 and TRBJ1-6, with D unresolved. V was cut by 0 bases and J by 0 bases, with 7 bases left in between. Germline CDR1 reads SGHNT; CDR2 reads YYREEE (reference sequence). CDR3 size: 16 residues.